These 16 T cell receptor beta chains originate from one sample sequenced in a study of T cell clones after liver transplantation. The repertoire was sequenced with immunoSEQ multiplex PCR; TCRdb's copy has only in-frame clones and lacks some. The table has about 120,000 clones, approximately 90% seen once. The specimen was CD4+ T cells from blood, collected 12 months after liver transplant. Source of these receptors: a human patient who received a liver transplant. Some T cells may originate from the graft donor.

This clone has just a few counts. The chain couples TRBV19 to TRBJ1-1; D ambiguous. V lost 0 bases to trimming and J lost 2 bases, with 7 bases between them. CDR3 length: 14 residues. Germline lookup yields CDR1 LNHDA and CDR2 SQIVND (reference sequence). CDR3: CASSIDAGNTEAFF. CDR3 DNA sequence: TGTGCCAGTAGTATAGACGCGGGAAACACTGAAGCTTTCTTT.

The gene calls are TRBV7-3 and TRBJ2-2, with D possibly called TRBD1 or TRBD2 (5 bases each). V lost 6 bases and J 7 bases, leaving 18 bases between the germline ends. CDR1 and CDR2 from the germline V gene are SGHTA and FQGTGA. This CDR3 region has 15 residues. The CDR3 protein is CASRIAGTSGGELFF. In DNA form, the CDR3 reads TGTGCCAGCAGAATTGCCGGGACCTCGGGCGGGGAGCTGTTTTTT.

The chain has TRBV15 and TRBJ2-5; D is undetermined. The CDR3 sequence is 14 residues long. Between the trimmed V and J ends, which lost 1 base and 5 bases, there was a span of 11 bases. Germline V lookup: CDR1 LNHNV, CDR2 YYDKDF (reference sequence). CDR3 sequence (DNA): TGTGCCACCAGCAGAGGGTCTTTGGGGGAGACCCAGTACTTC. It is translated as CATSRGSLGETQYF.

The sample holds one count of this clone. The CDR3: CASSQRSTSYNEQFF. DNA of the CDR3: TGCGCCAGCAGTCAACGGTCGACCTCCTACAATGAGCAGTTCTTC. This rearrangement joins TRBV5-1 to TRBJ2-1, with D hard to call. Deletions cut 5 bases from V and 0 bases from J, with 12 bases between. This CDR3 is 15 amino acids long. Per germline, CDR1 SGHRS and CDR2 YFSETQ.

This rearrangement joins TRBV7-9 to TRBJ2-7, with D unresolved. Germline CDR1 is SEHNR and CDR2 is FQNEAQ (reference sequence). V lost 0 bases to trimming and J lost 6 bases, with 15 bases between them. The CDR3 loop spans 15 amino acids. CDR3 nucleotides: TGTGCCAGCAGCTTAGCCCGCTCGGTATGGGGCGAGCAGTACTTC. It translates to CASSLARSVWGEQYF.

The chain has TRBV6-6 and TRBJ2-1, with 8 bases lining up with TRBD2. V lost 8 bases and J lost 8; bases outside the gene matches: 8. The germline V gene has CDR1 MNHNY and CDR2 SVGAGI (reference sequence). The CDR3 sequence is 13 residues long. As DNA, the CDR3 is TGTGCCAGCCGTCGGCTAGCGGGCGATGAGCAGTTCTTC. Amino acids: CASRRLAGDEQFF.

The rearrangement joins TRBV29-1 to TRBJ2-3; unclear D gene. Germline CDR1 reads SQVTM; CDR2 reads ANQGSEA. The V and J ends lost 1 base and 1 base respectively, with 9 bases between them. The length of the CDR3 is 14 residues. DNA for the CDR3: TGCAGCGTTGAAGGAGCCGCCCGCACAGATACGCAGTATTTT. The encoded protein is CSVEGAARTDTQYF.

The CDR3 reads CASSLFPGYEQYF. DNA for the CDR3: TGTGCCAGCAGTTTATTCCCGGGCTACGAGCAGTACTTC. The chain links TRBV27 to TRBJ2-7; no definite D call. The CDR3 runs 13 residues. V lost 1 base and J 3 bases, leaving 7 bases between the germline ends. CDR1 and CDR2 (germline): MNHEY, SMNVEV (reference sequence).

The rearrangement uses TRBV6-5 and TRBJ2-7; possibly TRBD2 for D (6 bases). Germline CDR1 reads MNHEY; CDR2 reads SVGAGI. CDR3 length: 13 amino acids. V was clipped by 8 bases and J by 1 base, with 12 bases between them. CDR3 residues: CASSLGRSYEQYF. The CDR3 nucleotides are TGTGCCAGCTCCCTGGGGAGGTCCTACGAGCAGTACTTC.

This clone was counted only a few times. The V gene is TRBV2, the J gene TRBJ1-1; D remains unclear. Trimming stripped 7 bases from V and 5 bases from J, with 23 bases between. The CDR3 runs 16 residues. Germline V CDR1 and CDR2: SNHLY, FYNNEI. CDR3 loop: CASTKEAGFLPTEAFF. In nucleotides, the CDR3 is TGTGCCAGCACCAAAGAGGCCGGCTTCCTCCCAACTGAAGCTTTCTTT.

V usage is TRBV15 and J usage is TRBJ1-1; D not certain. V was pared by 1 base and J by 6 bases, with 9 bases between. Per germline, CDR1 LNHNV and CDR2 YYDKDF (reference sequence). The CDR3 loop spans 13 amino acids. This chain's CDR3 is CATSRGSMAEAFF. CDR3 coding DNA: TGTGCCACCAGCAGAGGGTCTATGGCTGAAGCTTTCTTT.

A few counts support this clone. This rearrangement joins TRBV28 to TRBJ1-1; no firm D call. This CDR3 region has 13 residues. Germline CDR1 and CDR2: MDHEN and SYDVKM. The V gene lost 7 bases and the J gene lost 1 base, with 10 bases spanning the gap. This chain's CDR3 is CASIKPGNTEAFF. CDR3 nucleotide sequence: TGTGCCAGCATCAAGCCAGGGAACACTGAAGCTTTCTTT.

The chain couples TRBV5-1 to TRBJ2-5, with D tentatively TRBD2 (7 bases). V was clipped by 4 bases and J by 2 bases, with 15 bases between them. This CDR3 is 15 amino acids long. Germline loops: CDR1 SGHRS, CDR2 YFSETQ. CDR3 in amino acids: CASSPGGGGQETQYF. The CDR3 region has the DNA TGCGCCAGCAGCCCCGGGGGCGGGGGACAAGAGACCCAGTACTTC. Variable domain in full (rest from reference TRBV5-1 and TRBJ2-5): KAGVTQTPRYLIKTRGQQVTLSCSPISGHRSVSWYQQTPGQGLQFLFEYFSETQRNKGNFPGRFSGRQFSNSRSEMNVSTLELGDSALYLCASSPGGGGQETQYFGPGTRLLVL.

CDR3 amino acids: CASRTSGTDTQYF. The CDR3 coding sequence is TGTGCCAGTAGGACTAGCGGTACAGATACGCAGTATTTT. V and J are TRBV6-1 and TRBJ2-3; 10 bases match TRBD2. The CDR3 totals 13 residues. The ends lost 9 bases at V and 3 bases at J; junction bases unmatched: 3. Germline V lookup: CDR1 MNHNS, CDR2 SASEGT.

The chain carries TRBV19 and TRBJ2-7; TRBD1 matches 9 bases. V lost 1 base and J lost 7; bases outside the gene matches: 11. The CDR3 has 16 amino acids. Germline-derived CDR1 and CDR2 are LNHDA and SQIVND (reference sequence). The CDR3 DNA is TGTGCCAGTAGTATAGTCGGGACAGGGACGGCGGGGGAGCAGTACTTC. This translates into CASSIVGTGTAGEQYF.

The chain couples TRBV5-1 to TRBJ2-5; D is undetermined. With 0 bases removed from V and 2 bases from J, the gap between germline ends came to 5 bases. Germline V lookup: CDR1 SGHRS, CDR2 YFSETQ. The CDR3 consists of 13 residues. Here the CDR3 DNA reads TGCGCCAGCAGCTTGGCAGCACAAGAGACCCAGTACTTC. Its protein is CASSLAAQETQYF.